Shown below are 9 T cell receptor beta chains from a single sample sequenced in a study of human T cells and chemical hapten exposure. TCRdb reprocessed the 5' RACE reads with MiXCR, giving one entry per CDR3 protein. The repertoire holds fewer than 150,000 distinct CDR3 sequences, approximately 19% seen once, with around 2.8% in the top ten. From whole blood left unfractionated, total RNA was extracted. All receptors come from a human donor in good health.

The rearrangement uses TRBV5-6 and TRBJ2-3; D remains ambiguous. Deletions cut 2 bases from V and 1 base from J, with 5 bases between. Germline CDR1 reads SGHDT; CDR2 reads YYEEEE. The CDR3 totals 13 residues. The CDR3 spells CASSFGRTDTQYF. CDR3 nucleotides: TGTGCCAGCAGCTTCGGCCGCACAGATACGCAGTATTTT.

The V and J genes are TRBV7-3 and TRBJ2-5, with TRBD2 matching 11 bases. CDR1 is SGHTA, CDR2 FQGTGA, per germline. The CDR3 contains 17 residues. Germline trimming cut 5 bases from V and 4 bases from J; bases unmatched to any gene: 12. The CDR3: CASSHSGLAGGGETQYF. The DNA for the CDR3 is TGTGCCAGCAGCCACTCTGGGCTAGCGGGAGGTGGAGAGACCCAGTACTTC.

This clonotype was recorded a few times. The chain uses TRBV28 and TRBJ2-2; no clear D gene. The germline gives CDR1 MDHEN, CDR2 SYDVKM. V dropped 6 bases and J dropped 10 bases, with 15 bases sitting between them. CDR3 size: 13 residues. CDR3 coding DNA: TGTGCCAGCAGGCCCCTCCGGTTCGCGGAGCTGTTTTTT. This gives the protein CASRPLRFAELFF.

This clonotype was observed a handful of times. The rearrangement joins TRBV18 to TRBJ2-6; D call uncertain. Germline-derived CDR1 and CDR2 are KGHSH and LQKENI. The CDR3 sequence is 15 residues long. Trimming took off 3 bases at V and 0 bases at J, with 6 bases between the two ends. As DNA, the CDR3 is TGTGCCAGCTCACCTACAGTCTCTGGGGCCAACGTCCTGACTTTC. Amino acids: CASSPTVSGANVLTF. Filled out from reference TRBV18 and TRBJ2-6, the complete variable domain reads NAGVMQNPRHLVRRRGQEARLRCSPMKGHSHVYWYRQLPEEGLKFMVYLQKENIIDESGMPKERFSAEFPKEGPSILRIQQVVRGDSAAYFCASSPTVSGANVLTFGAGSRLTVL.

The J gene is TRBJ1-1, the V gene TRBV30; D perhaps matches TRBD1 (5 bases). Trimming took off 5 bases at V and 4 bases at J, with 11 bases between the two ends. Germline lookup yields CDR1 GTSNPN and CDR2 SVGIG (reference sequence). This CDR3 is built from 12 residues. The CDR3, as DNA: TGTGCCTGGGCGGGCGGGGGCACTGAAGCTTTCTTT. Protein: CAWAGGGTEAFF.

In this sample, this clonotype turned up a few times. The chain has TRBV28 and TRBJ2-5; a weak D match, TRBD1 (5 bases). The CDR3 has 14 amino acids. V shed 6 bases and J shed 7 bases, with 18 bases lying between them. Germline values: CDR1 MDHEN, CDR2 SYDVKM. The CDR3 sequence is CASSLSGSQGTQYF. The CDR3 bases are TGTGCCAGCAGCCTATCGGGCTCCCAGGGGACCCAGTACTTC.

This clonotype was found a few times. Here the CDR3 reads CASSPAPPRSLYNEQFF. The CDR3 nucleotides are TGCGCCAGCAGCCCCGCACCACCTAGATCCTTATACAATGAGCAGTTCTTC. The chain combines TRBV5-1 with TRBJ2-1; D is uncertain. The CDR3 sequence is 17 residues long. Germline V gives CDR1 SGHRS, CDR2 YFSETQ. Trimming took 4 bases from V and 4 from J, leaving 21 bases between them.

The CDR3 protein is CASSSLLARQETQYF. The CDR3 region has the DNA TGTGCCAGCAGTTCATTACTAGCACGTCAAGAGACCCAGTACTTC. The chain is built from TRBV28 and TRBJ2-5, with D maybe TRBD2 (6 bases). Trimming left V 4 bases short and J 2 bases short, with 14 bases between. CDR1 is MDHEN and CDR2 is SYDVKM in the germline V gene. This CDR3 has 15 residues.

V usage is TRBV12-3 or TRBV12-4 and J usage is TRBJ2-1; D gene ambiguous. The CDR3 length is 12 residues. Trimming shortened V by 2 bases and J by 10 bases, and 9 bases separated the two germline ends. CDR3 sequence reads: CASSLSRAEQFF. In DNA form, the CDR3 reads TGTGCCAGCAGTTTATCCCGGGCAGAGCAGTTCTTC.